This T cell receptor (beta chain) appears in the sequencing data of a study of lymphopenia after photon versus proton radiotherapy. Data came from immunoSEQ multiplex PCR; TCRdb stores just in-frame clones and leaves some out. The data contain about 23,000 clones, around 90% of them singletons. V lost 5 bases and J lost 8, with 9 bases in between. CDR3 size: 10 residues. Germline V CDR1 and CDR2: DFQATT, SNEGSKA (reference sequence). The clonotype was recovered from a woman in her 70s with pancreatic cancer. Some clones in this sample may be carry-over from other donors' samples. The gene calls are TRBV20-1 and TRBJ1-2; tentatively, D is TRBD1 (5 bases). This specimen was peripheral blood, taken from a patient treated with proton-based radiotherapy. CDR3 coding DNA: TGCAGTGCTGGAGGGGAAGGCTACACCTTC. Its protein is CSAGGEGYTF.